What follows are 30 T cell receptor beta chains derived from one specimen sequenced in a study of blood T cell repertoires in COVID-19 (dated by TCRdb to the early 2020s). The library was made by the immunoSEQ multiplex PCR assay. TCRdb retrieved this table from immuneACCESS and kept in-frame rearrangements only. Not all clones are present; in checked studies, unresolved V genes account for under half, and no reason is known for the remainder. This sample is represented by some 310,000 clones; just under 90% of them were singletons. The ten largest make up roughly a tenth of the sample. Sequenced input: PBMCs or T cells enriched from blood (not recorded which). The receptors were sampled from a woman between 25 and 40 years old who had recovered from COVID-19.

The chain carries TRBV7-2 and TRBJ2-7; 14 bases align to TRBD2. CDR1 is SGHTA, CDR2 FQGNSA, per germline. Trimming cost V 1 base and J 6 bases; bases outside gene matches: 5. The CDR3 is 16 residues long. In nucleotides, the CDR3 is TGTGCCAGCAGCTTAGAGGAGGGACTAGCGGGAGTCGAGCAGTACTTC. Translated: CASSLEEGLAGVEQYF. The full variable domain, in which reference TRBV7-2 and TRBJ2-7 provide the parts outside the CDR3, is GAGVSQSPSNKVTEKGKDVELRCDPISGHTALYWYRQSLGQGLEFLIYFQGNSAPDKSGLPSDRFSAERTGGSVSTLTIQRTQQEDSAVYLCASSLEEGLAGVEQYFGPGTRLTVT.

This clone was recorded a few times. The CDR3 is CASSLEGVGGYTF. The CDR3 nucleotides are TGTGCCAGCAGTTTAGAGGGGGTCGGAGGCTACACCTTC. This chain links TRBV12-3 or TRBV12-4 with TRBJ1-2; D possibly corresponds to TRBD1 (6 bases). Trimming shortened V by 1 base and J by 8 bases, and 11 bases separated the two germline ends. The CDR3 contains 13 residues.

The chain carries TRBV6-5 and TRBJ2-1; 13 bases fit TRBD2. With V trimmed by 7 bases and J by 9 bases, 9 bases remained unmatched. Per germline, CDR1 MNHEY and CDR2 SVGAGI. The CDR3 length is 15 residues. This CDR3 reads CASTQGLAGFGEQFF. The CDR3 DNA follows: TGTGCCAGCACCCAGGGACTAGCGGGATTCGGTGAGCAGTTCTTC.

V usage is TRBV18 and J usage is TRBJ1-4; 9 nucleotides match TRBD1. CDR3 length equals 17 residues. V was clipped by 3 bases and J by 4 bases; unmatched bases: 9. Germline V lookup: CDR1 KGHSH, CDR2 LQKENI. CDR3 amino acids: CASSPNLGQGNNEKLFF. The CDR3 coding sequence is TGTGCCAGCTCACCCAACCTGGGACAGGGAAATAATGAAAAACTGTTTTTT.

This chain connects TRBV5-1 to TRBJ2-3, with 8 positions matching TRBD2. Germline CDR1 reads SGHRS; CDR2 reads YFSETQ. CDR3 length: 15 amino acids. J was trimmed by 0 bases and V by 3 bases; bases with no gene match: 3. The CDR3, as DNA: TGCGCCAGCAGCTCAAAGCGGGGGAGCACAGATACGCAGTATTTT. Protein product: CASSSKRGSTDTQYF.

The CDR3, as DNA: TGTGCCAGTAGTACCCCCCAGGCTTCCTCTGGCACAGATACGCAGTATTTT. Protein product: CASSTPQASSGTDTQYF. The genes are TRBV19 and TRBJ2-3; D unresolved. The CDR3 is made up of 17 amino acids. Germline lookup yields CDR1 LNHDA and CDR2 SQIVND (reference sequence). The V and J ends lost 4 bases and 1 base respectively, with 18 bases between them. Filled out from reference TRBV19 and TRBJ2-3, the complete variable domain reads DGGITQSPKYLFRKEGQNVTLSCEQNLNHDAMYWYRQDPGQGLRLIYYSQIVNDFQKGDIAEGYSVSREKKESFPLTVTSAQKNPTAFYLCASSTPQASSGTDTQYFGPGTRLTVL.

The CDR3: CASSPFTFGQGGEKLFF. The CDR3 bases are TGTGCCAGCTCACCATTTACCTTTGGACAGGGGGGTGAAAAACTGTTTTTT. The rearrangement uses TRBV18 and TRBJ1-4; 10 bases match TRBD1. The germline V gene has CDR1 KGHSH and CDR2 LQKENI. Trimming took 2 bases from V and 7 from J; bases not matched to a gene: 10. This CDR3 comprises 17 residues. The complete variable domain, with remaining parts taken from reference TRBV18 and TRBJ1-4, reads NAGVMQNPRHLVRRRGQEARLRCSPMKGHSHVYWYRQLPEEGLKFMVYLQKENIIDESGMPKERFSAEFPKEGPSILRIQQVVRGDSAAYFCASSPFTFGQGGEKLFFGSGTQLSVL.

V and J are TRBV10-3 and TRBJ2-1; 7 nucleotides align to TRBD2. The CDR3 has 16 residues. V dropped 2 bases and J dropped 2; count of bases not matched to a gene: 6. Germline V gene lookup returns CDR1 ENHRY and CDR2 SYGVKD. The CDR3 loop reads CAISEGGSETYNEQFF. DNA for the CDR3: TGTGCCATCAGTGAGGGCGGGAGTGAAACCTACAATGAGCAGTTCTTC.

Only one count was recorded for this clone. The chain carries TRBV6-6 and TRBJ1-1, with 10 bases fitting TRBD1. With 10 bases clipped from V and 4 bases from J, the junction kept 3 bases outside the gene matches. The CDR3 is 12 amino acids. Germline V CDR1 and CDR2: MNHNY, SVGAGI (reference sequence). The CDR3, as DNA: TGTGCCATCCGACAGGGGGCCACTGAAGCTTTCTTT. It yields the protein CAIRQGATEAFF.

This clone appeared once. The chain is built from TRBV6-5 and TRBJ1-1; TRBD1 might be the D (6 bases). Trimming took 4 bases from V and 5 from J, leaving 17 bases between them. Germline CDR1 and CDR2: MNHEY and SVGAGI. The CDR3 length is 15 residues. CDR3 sequence: CASSFSQQGWTEAFF. DNA of the CDR3: TGTGCCAGCAGTTTTTCTCAACAGGGTTGGACTGAAGCTTTCTTT.

The V and J genes are TRBV5-1 and TRBJ2-3; D is perhaps TRBD2 (5 bases). Germline V gene lookup returns CDR1 SGHRS and CDR2 YFSETQ. Trimming took 0 bases from V and 3 from J, leaving 11 bases between them. This CDR3 has 15 amino acids. The CDR3 is CASSLGGQATDTQYF. The CDR3 region has the DNA TGCGCCAGCAGCTTGGGAGGGCAAGCGACAGATACGCAGTATTTT.

The V gene is TRBV3-1 (or the pseudogene TRBV3-2), the J gene TRBJ2-7, with D perhaps TRBD1 (5 bases). The CDR3 is made up of 15 amino acids. Germline V gene lookup returns CDR1 LGHDT and CDR2 YNNKEL (reference sequence). Trimming removed 7 bases at V and 0 bases at J, with 16 bases between. The CDR3 spells CASTRTGQFSYEQYF. CDR3 in DNA: TGTGCCAGCACCCGTACAGGACAATTCTCCTACGAGCAGTACTTC.

The count of this clone is one. The chain links TRBV5-1 to TRBJ1-3, with D uncertain. Germline CDR1 is SGHRS and CDR2 is YFSETQ. This CDR3 region has 19 residues. Trimming removed 0 bases at V and 4 bases at J, with 23 bases between. The DNA of the CDR3 is TGCGCCAGCAGCTTGGGTGTGGAGGTTTCCCCTTTATTCGGAAACACCATATATTTT. Protein: CASSLGVEVSPLFGNTIYF.

The CDR3 bases are TGTGCCAGCAGTGTGAGCGGGAGTTATAATGAGCAGTTCTTC. This translates into CASSVSGSYNEQFF. The chain couples TRBV25-1 to TRBJ2-1; the match to TRBD2 covers 8 bases. Germline loops: CDR1 MGHDK, CDR2 SYGVNS. The V segment lost 4 bases and the J segment 7 bases; nucleotides outside the gene matches: 6. The CDR3 has 14 amino acids.

The CDR3 sequence is CASRSVQGGGNSPLHF. In nucleotides, the CDR3 is TGTGCCAGCCGCAGCGTCCAAGGGGGGGGTAATTCACCCCTCCACTTT. The rearrangement uses TRBV2 and TRBJ1-6; weak D call: TRBD1 (6 bases). Trimming left V 8 bases short and J 6 bases short, with 20 bases between. CDR3 length: 16 residues. The germline gives CDR1 SNHLY, CDR2 FYNNEI.

J is TRBJ2-1 and V is TRBV13, with D possibly TRBD2 on 5 matching bases. The CDR3 is made up of 16 amino acids. Germline V gives CDR1 PRHDT, CDR2 FYEKMQ (reference sequence). The V gene lost 4 bases and the J gene lost 6 bases, with 19 bases spanning the gap. The chain's CDR3 is CASSSPSLLSGNEQFF. The DNA for the CDR3 is TGTGCCAGCAGCTCCCCCTCTTTGTTGAGCGGCAATGAGCAGTTCTTC.

The rearrangement uses TRBV6-5 and TRBJ1-2; 8 bases fit TRBD1. Germline V gene lookup returns CDR1 MNHEY and CDR2 SVGAGI. CDR3 length equals 12 residues. Losses at the gene ends were 11 bases for V and 7 bases for J; bases not matched to a gene: 9. CDR3 bases: TGTGCCTGTTCAAGACAGGGGATTGGCTACACCTTC. Protein product: CACSRQGIGYTF.

Here the CDR3 reads CASSQGGRRYEQYF. The CDR3 DNA is TGTGCCAGCAGTCAGGGCGGGAGGCGGTACGAGCAGTACTTC. The chain recombines TRBV27 with TRBJ2-7; 8 bases line up with TRBD2. CDR3 length: 14 amino acids. The trim removed 5 bases at V and 4 bases at J, leaving 7 bases unmatched. CDR1 and CDR2 from the germline V gene are MNHEY and SMNVEV (reference sequence).

This chain joins TRBV27 and TRBJ2-1; 8 bases align to TRBD2. Losses at the gene ends were 6 bases for V and 6 bases for J; bases not matched to a gene: 7. The CDR3 has 14 residues. Germline V gene data show CDR1 as MNHEY and CDR2 as SMNVEV (reference sequence). This CDR3 reads CASRGLGPFNEQFF. CDR3 coding DNA: TGTGCCAGCAGGGGACTAGGTCCTTTCAATGAGCAGTTCTTC.

The rearrangement links TRBV15 to TRBJ1-6; D remains unclear. Germline V gene lookup returns CDR1 LNHNV and CDR2 YYDKDF (reference sequence). The CDR3 runs to 16 residues. V was cut by 0 bases and J by 0 bases, with 6 bases left in between. The CDR3 DNA reads TGTGCCACCAGCAGAGAACGGGACTCCTATAATTCACCCCTCCACTTT. This sequence encodes CATSRERDSYNSPLHF.

CDR3 sequence (DNA): TGTGCCAGCAGCCCAAGACCAACTAGCGGCCGCACAGATACGCAGTATTTT. It codes for CASSPRPTSGRTDTQYF. The chain links TRBV7-3 to TRBJ2-3; 8 nucleotides line up with TRBD2. The germline V gene has CDR1 SGHTA and CDR2 FQGTGA. J gave up 1 base and V 5 bases, and 11 bases lay outside the gene matches. The CDR3 length is 17 residues.

This chain uses TRBV19 with TRBJ2-7; no reliable D call. The germline V gene has CDR1 LNHDA and CDR2 SQIVND (reference sequence). This CDR3 region has 15 residues. Deletions cut 0 bases from V and 3 bases from J, with 12 bases between. The CDR3 sequence: CASSIDRYGYYEQYF. In DNA, the CDR3 is TGTGCCAGTAGTATAGATCGGTACGGGTACTACGAGCAGTACTTC.

This rearrangement joins TRBV4-1 to TRBJ1-5; D is possibly TRBD1 (5 bases). This CDR3 comprises 13 residues. V was shortened by 5 bases and J by 7 bases, with 12 bases between the two germline ends. Germline V gene data show CDR1 as MGHRA and CDR2 as YSYEKL. CDR3 sequence reads: CASSFSGGQPQHF. DNA for the CDR3: TGCGCCAGCAGCTTTTCCGGGGGGCAGCCCCAGCATTTT.

CDR3 DNA sequence: TGTGCCAGCAGAGGGACAGGGGCCGGGGAGCAGTACTTC. It translates to CASRGTGAGEQYF. This chain links TRBV2 with TRBJ2-7, with 10 bases lining up with TRBD1. In germline, CDR1 is SNHLY, CDR2 FYNNEI. The junction had 6 bases not matched to a gene; V was cut back by 6 bases and J by 7 bases. The CDR3 extends over 13 amino acids. Combining the CDR3 with reference TRBV2 and TRBJ2-7 gives the whole variable domain EPEVTQTPSHQVTQMGQEVILRCVPISNHLYFYWYRQILGQKVEFLVSFYNNEISEKSEIFDDQFSVERPDGSNFTLKIRSTKLEDSAMYFCASRGTGAGEQYFGPGTRLTVT.

The chain is built from TRBV3-1 (or the pseudogene TRBV3-2) and TRBJ2-7, with D maybe TRBD2 (6 bases). The CDR3 covers 14 residues. The germline CDR1 and CDR2 sequences are LGHDT and YNNKEL (reference sequence). Trimming cost V 1 base and J 7 bases, with 14 bases left between them. This CDR3 is CASSQVSPGGEQYF. The CDR3 nucleotides are TGTGCCAGCAGCCAAGTATCGCCTGGGGGGGAGCAGTACTTC.

The J gene is TRBJ2-1, the V gene TRBV21-1; the D call of TRBD2 is as the table states it, not checked on the DNA. TRBV21-1 is an annotated pseudogene. The CDR3 extends over 16 amino acids. The CDR3 here is CASSKVPGEVKGEQFF. CDR3 DNA: TGTGCCAGCAGCAAAGTTCCGGGGGAGGTGAAAGGTGAGCAGTTCTTC.

This CDR3 reads CAWSVGGIGTDTQYF. The CDR3 coding sequence is TGTGCCTGGAGTGTCGGAGGGATTGGCACAGATACGCAGTATTTT. This chain connects TRBV30 to TRBJ2-3, with a possible D match to TRBD2 (6 bases). V dropped 0 bases and J dropped 1 base, with 11 bases sitting between them. Germline loops: CDR1 GTSNPN, CDR2 SVGIG (reference sequence). The CDR3 covers 15 residues.

The rearrangement links TRBV19 to TRBJ2-6; D is uncertain. V was trimmed by 3 bases and J by 2 bases, leaving 5 bases between them. This CDR3 has 14 residues. CDR1 is LNHDA and CDR2 is SQIVND in the germline V gene (reference sequence). CDR3 sequence reads: CASSIRAGANVLTF. The CDR3 bases are TGTGCCAGTAGTATCCGGGCTGGGGCCAACGTCCTGACTTTC.

This chain joins TRBV30 and TRBJ1-5, with D tentatively TRBD1 (5 bases). V dropped 5 bases and J dropped 2 bases, with 7 bases sitting between them. This CDR3 comprises 12 residues. Germline CDR1 reads GTSNPN; CDR2 reads SVGIG (reference sequence). The CDR3 bases are TGTGCCTGGGCACAGGGCAATCAGCCCCAGCATTTT. Translation: CAWAQGNQPQHF.

This chain links TRBV11-1 with TRBJ2-1; the D is unclear. Trimming cost V 2 bases and J 0 bases, with 8 bases left between them. This CDR3 comprises 15 residues. The germline V gene has CDR1 SGHAT and CDR2 FQDESV (reference sequence). CDR3 protein: CASSLQVSSYNEQFF. Here the CDR3 DNA reads TGTGCCAGCAGCTTACAGGTTAGCTCCTACAATGAGCAGTTCTTC.